This entry is about one T cell receptor (beta chain). A second about 7 to 11 cycle PCR used barcoded and J-beta primers. TCRdb analysed the 5' RACE reads with MiXCR anew, one entry per CDR3 protein. Here the sample spans 650,000 to 800,000 distinct CDR3 sequences, more than 45% being singletons. This entry is derived from a study of blood T cells in healthy people across ages. Germline V gene lookup returns CDR1 SGHTA and CDR2 FQGNSA. The trim removed 2 bases at V and 7 bases at J, leaving 7 bases unmatched. The CDR3 has 14 residues. Sequencing was carried out using blood. This sequence was found in a woman older than 75 in good health. The chain recombines TRBV7-2 with TRBJ1-1, with 7 bases aligning to TRBD1. The CDR3 DNA sequence: TGTGCCAGCAGCTTAACGCGGGACAGCGATGAAGCTTTCTTT. Amino acids: CASSLTRDSDEAFF.